Listed below are T cell receptor beta chains from one sample, sequenced in a study of beta chain features in type 1 diabetes. Libraries were prepared by immunoSEQ multiplex PCR; TCRdb keeps only in-frame clonotypes and omits some of them. The top ten hold 2% to 2.5% of the sample, which has 100,000 to 150,000 clones, roughly 15% seen once. Material for sequencing was central memory CD4+ T cells from blood. Receptors were obtained from a man in his thirties or forties with type 1 diabetes. Both conserved end residues are part of each CDR3. D genes are given only for firm matches. Clone size, where shown, is once, few, many, or a class for clones that have expanded.

clone_size d_call cdr3_length j_call v_call cdr3_aa cdr3_nt
NA NA 12 TRBJ2-1 TRBV11-2 CASSLGFNEQFF TGTGCCAGCAGCTTAGGGTTCAATGAGCAGTTCTTC
NA NA 14 TRBJ2-1 TRBV7-2 CASSFPYSYNEQFF TGTGCCAGCAGCTTTCCTTACTCCTACAATGAGCAGTTCTTC
NA NA 13 TRBJ2-5 TRBV7-8 CASTQRGGETQYF TGTGCCAGCACCCAACGGGGTGGGGAGACCCAGTACTTC
NA TRBD1 18 TRBJ2-1 TRBV9 CASSVGYLGDRGRNEQFF TGTGCCAGCAGCGTAGGGTATCTTGGAGACAGGGGTCGAAATGAGCAGTTCTTC
NA TRBD1 15 TRBJ2-3 TRBV4-3 CASSLRQGSTDTQYF TGCGCCAGCAGCCTGAGACAGGGGAGCACAGATACGCAGTATTTT
once TRBD1 14 TRBJ2-7 TRBV6-5 CASSYGTGGFEQYF TGTGCCAGCAGTTACGGGACAGGGGGCTTCGAGCAGTACTTC
NA TRBD1 14 TRBJ2-7 TRBV19 CASSMPGTVDEQYF TGTGCCAGTAGTATGCCCGGGACAGTTGACGAGCAGTACTTC
NA NA 15 TRBJ2-2 TRBV19 CASSIGGGVSGELFF TGTGCCAGTAGTATAGGAGGAGGGGTGTCCGGGGAGCTGTTTTTT
few TRBD2 15 TRBJ2-1 TRBV9 CASTRAGDTYNEQFF TGTGCCAGCACCCGAGCGGGGGATACCTACAATGAGCAGTTCTTC
few TRBD1 14 TRBJ1-1 TRBV7-6 CASSPQGTEAKAFF TGTGCCAGCAGCCCCCAGGGGACAGAGGCTAAAGCTTTCTTT
many NA 14 TRBJ2-3 TRBV7-2 CASSKSWGTDTQYF TGTGCCAGCAGCAAAAGTTGGGGCACAGATACGCAGTATTTT
NA NA 17 TRBJ2-1 TRBV12-5 CASGLTHASNSYNEQFF TGTGCTAGTGGTTTGACCCACGCATCCAACTCCTACAATGAGCAGTTCTTC
few NA 15 TRBJ2-1 TRBV7-2 CASSLEASSYNEQFF TGTGCCAGCAGCTTAGAGGCCAGCTCCTACAATGAGCAGTTCTTC
NA NA 13 TRBJ2-7 TRBV7-2 CASSLREPGRQYF TGTGCCAGCAGCTTAAGGGAACCGGGAAGGCAGTACTTC
NA NA 13 TRBJ2-5 TRBV7-2 CASSQDYVETQYF TGTGCCAGCAGCCAGGACTATGTGGAGACCCAGTACTTC
few NA 15 TRBJ2-5 TRBV7-2 CASSLGAATQETQYF TGTGCCAGCAGCCTCGGGGCAGCGACCCAAGAGACCCAGTACTTC
NA NA 15 TRBJ1-6 TRBV14 CASSQNRAPNSPLHF TGTGCCAGCAGCCAAAACAGGGCTCCCAATTCACCCCTCCACTTT
few NA 14 TRBJ1-2 TRBV4-1 CASSQGDTRLGYTF TGCGCCAGCAGCCAAGGGGACACCCGTCTAGGCTACACCTTC
NA TRBD2 15 TRBJ2-3 TRBV18 CASSLSGGRTDTQYF TGTGCCAGCTCCCTCAGCGGGGGGCGCACAGATACGCAGTATTTT
few NA 13 TRBJ2-7 TRBV12-5 CASGLGTQGEQYF TGTGCTAGTGGTTTGGGGACTCAAGGGGAGCAGTACTTC
once NA 14 TRBJ2-5 TRBV18 CASSPRRDAETQYF TGTGCCAGCTCACCGCGCAGGGATGCGGAGACCCAGTACTTC
NA NA 12 TRBJ2-7 TRBV6-6 CASSYFGGEQYF TGTGCCAGCAGTTACTTCGGGGGCGAGCAGTACTTC
NA TRBD1 15 TRBJ2-1 TRBV30 CAISGDRGLMGEQFF TGTGCTATCTCCGGGGACAGGGGGCTTATGGGTGAGCAGTTCTTC
NA TRBD2 13 TRBJ2-1 TRBV10-3 CAIRASGDNEQFF TGTGCAATCAGAGCTAGCGGGGACAATGAGCAGTTCTTC
NA NA 14 TRBJ2-3 TRBV9 CASSVTRTTDTQYF TGTGCCAGCAGCGTAACCAGGACAACAGATACGCAGTATTTT
few TRBD1 12 TRBJ2-7 TRBV29-1 CSTRTGGGEQYF TGCAGCACCCGGACAGGGGGGGGCGAGCAGTACTTC
NA TRBD2 15 TRBJ2-5 TRBV6-1 CASSALAGEQETQYF TGTGCCAGCAGTGCGTTAGCGGGGGAACAAGAGACCCAGTACTTC
few NA 11 TRBJ1-3 TRBV6-5 CASSVGNTIYF TGTGCCAGCAGTGTCGGAAACACCATATATTTT
NA TRBD2 16 TRBJ2-1 TRBV28 CASSSPGLGRYNEQFF TGTGCCAGCAGCTCACCGGGACTAGGGAGATACAATGAGCAGTTCTTC
NA NA 11 TRBJ2-7 TRBV20-1 CSASKSYEQYF TGCAGTGCTAGCAAATCCTACGAGCAGTACTTC
NA TRBD1 15 TRBJ1-2 TRBV9 CASAGQVSPNYGYTF TGTGCCAGCGCCGGACAGGTGTCACCGAACTATGGCTACACCTTC
NA NA 14 TRBJ2-7 TRBV7-9 CASSTTGGSYEQYF TGTGCCAGCAGCACCACTGGGGGATCCTACGAGCAGTACTTC
NA NA 12 TRBJ2-4 TRBV29-1 CSGEGEGNIQYF TGCAGCGGGGAGGGGGAAGGAAACATTCAGTACTTC
few NA 14 TRBJ2-2 TRBV6-6 CASLKGGITGELFF TGTGCCAGCCTGAAGGGGGGGATCACCGGGGAGCTGTTTTTT
NA TRBD1 14 TRBJ1-6 TRBV5-4 CASSETGIYSPLHF TGTGCCAGCAGCGAGACAGGGATTTACTCACCCCTCCACTTT
many NA 12 TRBJ2-3 TRBV29-1 CSVVRRTDTQYF TGCAGCGTTGTTAGACGGACAGATACGCAGTATTTT
NA NA 16 TRBJ2-2 TRBV5-4 CASSLRTLANTGELFF TGTGCCAGCAGCTTGAGGACACTCGCGAACACCGGGGAGCTGTTTTTT
NA NA 14 TRBJ1-5 TRBV25-1 CASSDPGQNQPQHF TGTGCCAGCAGTGATCCCGGACAGAATCAGCCCCAGCATTTT
NA TRBD1 13 TRBJ1-2 TRBV30 CAWRSQGADGYTF TGTGCCTGGAGATCACAGGGGGCGGATGGCTACACCTTC
many TRBD1 15 TRBJ1-1 TRBV6-5 CASSRGQGGHTEAFF TGTGCCAGCAGTCGGGGACAGGGGGGCCACACTGAAGCTTTCTTT
few NA 14 TRBJ2-5 TRBV7-2 CASSLISLGETQYF TGTGCCAGCAGCTTAATCTCTCTGGGGGAGACCCAGTACTTC
many NA 16 TRBJ2-3 TRBV5-1 CASSLGVDPSTDTQYF TGCGCCAGCAGCTTGGGGGTAGACCCGAGCACAGATACGCAGTATTTT
NA TRBD1 13 TRBJ2-1 TRBV7-2 CASRQGATNEQFF TGTGCCAGCAGACAGGGGGCGACCAATGAGCAGTTCTTC
few NA 15 TRBJ2-5 TRBV21-1 CASSKGSGPDGTQYF TGTGCCAGCAGCAAAGGGAGCGGGCCGGACGGGACCCAGTACTTC
few NA 14 TRBJ2-1 TRBV28 CASHNGGSYNEQFF TGTGCCAGCCACAACGGCGGCTCCTACAATGAGCAGTTCTTC
many NA 15 TRBJ1-5 TRBV16 CASSPARGSNQPQHF TGTGCCAGCAGTCCGGCGAGGGGATCCAATCAGCCCCAGCATTTT
few NA 13 TRBJ2-7 TRBV5-5 CASSLTGAGEQYF TGTGCCAGCAGCTTGACAGGAGCTGGCGAGCAGTACTTC
few NA 15 TRBJ2-6 TRBV7-2 CASTSGGTGANVLTF TGTGCCAGCACCTCCGGGGGTACCGGGGCCAACGTCCTGACTTTC